This T cell receptor (beta chain) was documented in a study of blood T cells in healthy people across ages. General study findings and limits: Per-million-T-cell TCR beta diversity fell roughly linearly with age.

Primers used in a second PCR of about 6 to 11 cycles were a sample-barcoded 5' primer and a J-beta primer mix. Carrying 12 random nucleotides, a template-switch adaptor labeled each individual cDNA molecule. Each sample provided no less than 2.5 million CDR3-containing paired-end reads. TCRdb recomputed calls from the 5' RACE reads with MiXCR, one row per CDR3 protein. The sample records about 780,000 distinct CDR3 sequences, about 45% being singletons. Worth noting for this clonotype: As yet, its antigen is unknown.

The material sequenced was blood. This TCR was recovered from a man older than 75 in good health.

Here the CDR3 reads CSARETSGGDTQYF. DNA for the CDR3: TGCAGTGCTAGAGAGACTAGCGGGGGAGATACGCAGTATTTT. V gene TRBV20-1 combines with J gene TRBJ2-3; 12 nucleotides match TRBD2. V was pared by 0 bases and J by 5 bases, with 0 bases of the junction left unmatched. This CDR3 is built from 14 residues. Per germline, CDR1 DFQATT and CDR2 SNEGSKA (reference sequence).